What follows is one TCR beta chain and its context. The data are from a study of blood T cell repertoires in COVID-19. About the research overall: Both acute and convalescent COVID-19 samples were obtained from the United States, Italy and Spain.

Generated by immunoSEQ multiplex PCR, the TCRdb table keeps only in-frame clones and is missing some. The sample consists of 9,100 or so clones, 75% to 90% of them appearing once. Germline loops: CDR1 LNHDA, CDR2 SQIVND (reference sequence). Trimming cost V 3 bases and J 4 bases, with 16 bases left between them. The CDR3 has 15 residues. Sequenced sample: peripheral blood. The sequence was collected from a human donor with active COVID-19. The donor label of this sample is uncertain. V gene TRBV19 combines with J gene TRBJ2-7, with a weak D call TRBD1 (5 bases). The CDR3 loop is CASSIRQGLWYEQYF. The CDR3 nucleotides read TGTGCCAGTAGTATCCGCCAGGGCTTGTGGTACGAGCAGTACTTC.